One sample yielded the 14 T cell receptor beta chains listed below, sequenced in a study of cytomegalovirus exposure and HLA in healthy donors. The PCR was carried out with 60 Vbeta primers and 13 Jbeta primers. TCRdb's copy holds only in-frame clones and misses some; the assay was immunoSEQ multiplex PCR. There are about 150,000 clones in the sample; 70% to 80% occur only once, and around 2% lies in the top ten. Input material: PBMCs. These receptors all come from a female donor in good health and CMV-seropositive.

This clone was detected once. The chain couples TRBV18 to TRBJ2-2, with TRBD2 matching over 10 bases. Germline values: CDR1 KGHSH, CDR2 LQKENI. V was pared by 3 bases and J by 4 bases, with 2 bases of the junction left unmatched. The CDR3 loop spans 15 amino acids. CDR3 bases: TGTGCCAGCTCACCGGGGACTAGCGCCACCGGGGAGCTGTTTTTT. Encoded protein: CASSPGTSATGELFF.

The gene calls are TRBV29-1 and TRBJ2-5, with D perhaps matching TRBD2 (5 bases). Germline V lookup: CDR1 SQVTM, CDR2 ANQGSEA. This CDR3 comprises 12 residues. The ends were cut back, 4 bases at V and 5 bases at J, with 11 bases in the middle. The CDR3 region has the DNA TGCAGCGTTGCGAGCGGTCAGGAGACCCAGTACTTC. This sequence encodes CSVASGQETQYF.

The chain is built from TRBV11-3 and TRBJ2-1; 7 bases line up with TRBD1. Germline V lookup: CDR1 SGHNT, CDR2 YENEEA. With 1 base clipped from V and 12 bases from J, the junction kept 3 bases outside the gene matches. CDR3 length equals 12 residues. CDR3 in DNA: TGTGCCAGCAGCTTAGGACAGGGTCCGCAGTTCTTC. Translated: CASSLGQGPQFF.

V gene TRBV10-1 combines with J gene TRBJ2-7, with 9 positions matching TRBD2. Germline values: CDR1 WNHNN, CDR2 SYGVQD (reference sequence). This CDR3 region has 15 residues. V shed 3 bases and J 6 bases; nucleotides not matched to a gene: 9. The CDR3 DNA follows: TGCGCCAGCAGTGATCGTCTAGCGGGATCTAGCGAGCAGTACTTC. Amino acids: CASSDRLAGSSEQYF.

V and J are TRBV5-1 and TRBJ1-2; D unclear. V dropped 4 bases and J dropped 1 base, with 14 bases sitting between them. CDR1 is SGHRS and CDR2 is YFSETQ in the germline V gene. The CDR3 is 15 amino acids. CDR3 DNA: TGCGCCAGCAGCCTCGCTGCGGCCCTTAACTATGGCTACACCTTC. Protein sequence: CASSLAAALNYGYTF. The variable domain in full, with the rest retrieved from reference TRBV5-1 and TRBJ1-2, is KAGVTQTPRYLIKTRGQQVTLSCSPISGHRSVSWYQQTPGQGLQFLFEYFSETQRNKGNFPGRFSGRQFSNSRSEMNVSTLELGDSALYLCASSLAAALNYGYTFGSGTRLTVV.

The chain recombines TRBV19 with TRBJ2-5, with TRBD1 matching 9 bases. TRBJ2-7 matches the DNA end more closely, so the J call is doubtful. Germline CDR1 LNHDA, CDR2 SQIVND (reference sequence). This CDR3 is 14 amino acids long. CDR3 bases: TGTGCCAGTAGGAAACAGGGGGCCTCCTACGAGCAGTACTTC. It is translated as CASRKQGASYEQYF.

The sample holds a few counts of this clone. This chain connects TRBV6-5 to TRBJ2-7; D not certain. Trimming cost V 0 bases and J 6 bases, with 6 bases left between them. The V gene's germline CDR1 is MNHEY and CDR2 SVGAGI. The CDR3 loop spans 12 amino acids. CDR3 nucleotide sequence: TGTGCCAGCAGTTACTCGCGGAGCGAGCAGTACTTC. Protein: CASSYSRSEQYF.

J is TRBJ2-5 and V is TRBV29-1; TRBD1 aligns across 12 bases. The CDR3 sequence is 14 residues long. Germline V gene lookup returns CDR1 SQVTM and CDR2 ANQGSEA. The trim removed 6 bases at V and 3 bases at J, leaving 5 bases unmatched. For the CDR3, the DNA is TGCAGCGTGCGGGACAGGGGGCTTAAAGAGACCCAGTACTTC. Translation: CSVRDRGLKETQYF.

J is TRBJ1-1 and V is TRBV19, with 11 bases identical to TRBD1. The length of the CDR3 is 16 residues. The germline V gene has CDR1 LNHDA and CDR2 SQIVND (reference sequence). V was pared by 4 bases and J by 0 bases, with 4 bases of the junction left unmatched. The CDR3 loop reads CASSTGTGGMNTEAFF. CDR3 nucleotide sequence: TGTGCCAGTAGTACCGGGACAGGGGGGATGAACACTGAAGCTTTCTTT.

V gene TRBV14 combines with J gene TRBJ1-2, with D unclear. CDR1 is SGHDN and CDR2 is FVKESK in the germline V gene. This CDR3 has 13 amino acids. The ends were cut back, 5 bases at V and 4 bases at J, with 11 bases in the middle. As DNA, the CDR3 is TGTGCCAGCAGCAAATCAGGCTTCTATGGCTACACCTTC. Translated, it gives CASSKSGFYGYTF. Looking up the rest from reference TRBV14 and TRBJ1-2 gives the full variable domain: EAGVTQFPSHSVIEKGQTVTLRCDPISGHDNLYWYRRVMGKEIKFLLHFVKESKQDESGMPNNRFLAERTGGTYSTLKVQPAELEDSGVYFCASSKSGFYGYTFGSGTRLTVV.

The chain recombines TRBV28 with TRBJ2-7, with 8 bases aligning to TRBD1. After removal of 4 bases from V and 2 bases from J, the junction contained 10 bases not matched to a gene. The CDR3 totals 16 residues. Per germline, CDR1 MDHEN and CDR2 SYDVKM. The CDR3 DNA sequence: TGTGCCAGCAGTTCACCCGGGACAGGCGTCGCCTACGAGCAGTACTTC. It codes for CASSSPGTGVAYEQYF.

The CDR3 spells CASSQDIVGTQNTEAFF. CDR3 nucleotides: TGCGCCAGCAGCCAAGATATAGTCGGGACACAGAACACTGAAGCTTTCTTT. This sequence joins TRBV4-1 and TRBJ1-1, with TRBD1 as a possible D gene (6 bases). The CDR3 contains 17 residues. The ends were cut back, 0 bases at V and 1 base at J, with 15 bases in the middle. Germline V gene sequence: CDR1 MGHRA, CDR2 YSYEKL.

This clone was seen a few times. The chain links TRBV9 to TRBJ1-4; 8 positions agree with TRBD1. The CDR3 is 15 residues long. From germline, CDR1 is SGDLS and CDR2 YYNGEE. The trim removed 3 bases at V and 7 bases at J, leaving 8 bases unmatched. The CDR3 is CASSDRTGGGEKLFF. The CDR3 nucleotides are TGTGCCAGCAGCGACCGTACAGGGGGAGGTGAAAAACTGTTTTTT.

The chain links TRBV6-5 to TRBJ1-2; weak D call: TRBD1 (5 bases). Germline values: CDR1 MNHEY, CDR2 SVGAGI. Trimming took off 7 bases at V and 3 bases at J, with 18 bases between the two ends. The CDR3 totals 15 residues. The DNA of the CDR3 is TGTGCCAGCAAACTGGGGGGTGTAACACACTATGGCTACACCTTC. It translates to CASKLGGVTHYGYTF.